The 15 T cell receptor beta chains below come from one sample, sequenced in a study of technical replicates of blood from four donors. Profiling relied on immunoSEQ multiplex PCR, and the TCRdb table lists in-frame clones only, not all of them. The sample lists 10,000 to 13,000 clones; about 94% were seen once. Sequencing used PBMCs. Receptors were obtained from a human donor in good health.

The J gene is TRBJ1-5, the V gene TRBV27, with 9 bases identical to TRBD1. The CDR3 has 14 residues. The germline V gene encodes CDR1 MNHEY and CDR2 SMNVEV (reference sequence). Germline trimming cut 5 bases from V and 6 bases from J; bases unmatched to any gene: 5. As DNA, the CDR3 is TGTGCCAGCAGTCTACAGGGGGCCCGTCAGCCCCAGCATTTT. Translating it yields CASSLQGARQPQHF.

This clone has a handful of counts. This chain uses TRBV19 with TRBJ2-7; tentative D call: TRBD1 (5 bases). This CDR3 has 13 residues. With 9 bases removed from V and 3 bases from J, the gap between germline ends came to 15 bases. In germline, CDR1 is LNHDA, CDR2 SQIVND (reference sequence). The CDR3 is CASQGPGFYEQYF. The CDR3 DNA reads as TGTGCCAGCCAGGGCCCTGGGTTCTACGAGCAGTACTTC.

The rearrangement links TRBV7-3 to TRBJ2-5; 7 bases match TRBD2. CDR3 length equals 15 residues. Germline V lookup: CDR1 SGHTA, CDR2 FQGTGA. Trimming cost V 2 bases and J 4 bases; bases outside gene matches: 7. In DNA, the CDR3 is TGTGCCAGCAGCTTAGGGACGGGGGGAGGAGAGACCCAGTACTTC. Translating gives CASSLGTGGGETQYF.

This clone has only a few counts. The CDR3 DNA follows: TGTGCCAGCAGCACTCTACAGGGTATCGGCTACGAGCAGTACTTC. Encoded protein: CASSTLQGIGYEQYF. This chain links TRBV5-6 with TRBJ2-7; tentatively, D is TRBD1 (6 bases). The CDR3 sequence is 15 residues long. In germline, CDR1 is SGHDT, CDR2 YYEEEE. With 4 bases removed from V and 3 bases from J, the gap between germline ends came to 17 bases.

The chain recombines TRBV11-1 with TRBJ1-1, with 7 bases lining up with TRBD1. V gave up 1 base and J gave up 4 bases; unmatched junction bases: 12. The CDR3 runs 17 residues. CDR1 is SGHAT, CDR2 FQDESV, per germline (reference sequence). CDR3 region: CASSLVGTAIYSTEAFF. In DNA form, the CDR3 reads TGTGCCAGCAGCTTAGTTGGGACAGCAATCTATTCCACTGAAGCTTTCTTT.

The rearrangement links TRBV28 to TRBJ2-3; D uncertain. The germline V gene has CDR1 MDHEN and CDR2 SYDVKM. This CDR3 comprises 11 residues. Between the trimmed V and J ends, which lost 4 bases and 6 bases, there was a span of 5 bases. CDR3 loop: CASSYTDTQYF. As DNA, the CDR3 is TGTGCCAGCAGTTACACGGATACGCAGTATTTT.

This chain uses TRBV7-9 with TRBJ2-1; weak D call: TRBD2 (6 bases). The V end lost 1 base, the J end lost 7 bases, and 11 bases lay between the germline ends. CDR3 size: 14 residues. In germline, CDR1 is SEHNR, CDR2 FQNEAQ (reference sequence). CDR3 loop: CASSLVGRDNEQFF. In DNA form, the CDR3 reads TGTGCCAGCAGCTTAGTTGGGCGGGATAATGAGCAGTTCTTC.

The chain joins TRBV5-1 to TRBJ2-3; TRBD2 aligns across 7 bases. The CDR3 is 15 residues long. Germline V gives CDR1 SGHRS, CDR2 YFSETQ. Unmatched junction bases numbered 7, after V lost 5 bases and J lost 1 base. CDR3 in amino acids: CASSATTSGTDTQYF. The CDR3 bases are TGCGCCAGCAGTGCGACCACTAGCGGCACAGATACGCAGTATTTT.

This chain joins TRBV10-1 and TRBJ2-5; a possible D gene is TRBD2 (6 bases). The CDR3 length is 15 residues. V lost 0 bases and J 3 bases, leaving 11 bases between the germline ends. Per germline, CDR1 WNHNN and CDR2 SYGVQD (reference sequence). In nucleotides, the CDR3 is TGCGCCAGCAGTGAGTCGAAGGGCGGGGAAGAGACCCAGTACTTC. Amino acid sequence: CASSESKGGEETQYF.

The chain links TRBV4-1 to TRBJ2-1; TRBD2 aligns across 9 bases. V shed 0 bases and J 8 bases; nucleotides not matched to a gene: 11. The CDR3 runs to 17 residues. The germline CDR1 and CDR2 sequences are MGHRA and YSYEKL. CDR3: CASSQEGGRALGDEQFF. The CDR3 DNA reads as TGCGCCAGCAGCCAAGAAGGCGGGAGGGCCCTCGGCGATGAGCAGTTCTTC.

The chain links TRBV4-2 to TRBJ2-7; 9 nucleotides line up with TRBD1. Per germline, CDR1 LGHNA and CDR2 YNFKEQ. The CDR3 covers 15 residues. The V segment lost 0 bases and the J segment 2 bases; nucleotides outside the gene matches: 2. The chain's CDR3 is CASSQDRDRAYEQYF. Here the CDR3 DNA reads TGTGCCAGCAGCCAAGACCGGGACAGGGCCTACGAGCAGTACTTC.

The rearrangement joins TRBV11-3 to TRBJ2-2, with TRBD1 matching 7 bases. The CDR3 runs 18 residues. Germline V gene data show CDR1 as SGHNT and CDR2 as YENEEA. J lost 4 bases, V lost 4 bases, and 15 bases had no gene match. CDR3 sequence (DNA): TGTGCCAGCAGCTCAAGAAGCTGGACAGGTGGCGCCACCGGGGAGCTGTTTTTT. This gives the protein CASSSRSWTGGATGELFF.

V gene TRBV30 combines with J gene TRBJ2-3, with 9 bases matching TRBD1. This CDR3 region has 16 residues. CDR1 and CDR2 from the germline V gene are GTSNPN and SVGIG (reference sequence). V lost 0 bases to trimming and J lost 6 bases; unmatched junction nucleotides: 10. The CDR3 DNA is TGTGCCTGGAGTGTACCGGACAGGGGTACATGGGATACGCAGTATTTT. Translated, it gives CAWSVPDRGTWDTQYF.

The chain couples TRBV15 to TRBJ2-2, with D possibly matching TRBD2 (5 bases). The V gene lost 1 base and the J gene lost 16 bases, with 16 bases spanning the gap. The germline V gene encodes CDR1 LNHNV and CDR2 YYDKDF (reference sequence). The CDR3 covers 13 residues. The CDR3 here is CATSRGRPLGRFF. CDR3 DNA: TGTGCCACCAGCAGAGGGAGGCCTCTGGGTAGGTTTTTT.

The gene calls are TRBV5-1 and TRBJ2-1; TRBD2 matches 9 bases. Germline values: CDR1 SGHRS, CDR2 YFSETQ. This CDR3 spans 14 amino acids. Unmatched junction bases numbered 4, after V lost 2 bases and J lost 7 bases. CDR3 bases: TGCGCCAGCAGCTTAGGCGGGAGGGGAAATGAGCAGTTCTTC. This gives the protein CASSLGGRGNEQFF.